This T cell receptor beta chain was sequenced during a study of blood T cell repertoires in COVID-19 (dated by TCRdb to 2020 to 2021). Background for the entire study: Collaborator samples came from the United States, Italy and Spain and covered acute and convalescent phases of COVID-19. The prospective study material was composed of cDNA or gDNA derived from T cells, B-cell-depleted T cells, or PBMCs. Deeply sampled blood TCRbeta repertoires from subjects exposed to, actively infected with, or recovered from COVID-19 were included in the dataset. The repertoires were released in a freely available public database meant as a resource for research on the immune response to SARS-CoV-2. The samples were drawn from two sources: the first 160 participants of the ongoing ImmuneRACE study, and 1,254 subjects contributed by 6 global collaborators. Sample metadata almost always included a de-identified subject ID, COVID-19 status, age in years and sex. Where HLA class I and class II types were available, the types were taken from metadata supplied by the sample provider, not from assay-based typing. General conclusions and limits of the study: Clinical and demographic metadata were provided uncurated, with the amount varying by source and participant.

The immunoSEQ Assay, a bias-controlled multiplex PCR, was used to amplify TCRbeta CDR3 regions from genomic DNA. As for the authors' bioinformatics: The number of nucleated cells in each sample was estimated from the amplification of reference gene primers within the assay. To quantify the absolute abundance of each unique TCRbeta CDR3 rearrangement, sequence reads were collapsed and filtered. For each sample, productive Simpson clonality was calculated as the square root of Simpson's diversity index across productive rearrangements. TCRdb mirrors the immuneACCESS table, restricted to in-frame sequences. Some clones are absent from its copies; in checked studies, under half trace to an unresolved V gene, and the reason for the others is unknown. The D gene and trimming were derived from the DNA, and the V and J assignments and clone size from that table. The sample table shows 200,000 to 250,000 clones, and 84% are seen once. Jointly, the top ten make up about 8.3% of the sample.

One collaborating source in Seattle enrolled patients while the patients were actively infected and followed the patients over time throughout the course of disease. Whole blood was collected in K2EDTA tubes by collaborating institutions according to the institutions' own protocols. Collaborator samples were shipped for TCRbeta analysis as frozen whole blood, isolated PBMCs, or DNA extracted from either sample type. The germline V gene encodes CDR1 KGHSH and CDR2 LQKENI. Germline trimming amounts to 1 base on V and 7 bases on J, with 5 as the count of junction bases outside the gene matches. The CDR3 measures 15 amino acids from cysteine to phenylalanine. Of all the DNA, just the CDR3 is kept, 45 bases in frame from base 1. Of note for this clone: Its antigen is unknown. Per-base qualities were not stored, and no clone one base away is much larger.

The chain uses TRBV18 and TRBJ2-1, and TRBD2 matches 9 of the central bases. This sequence was found in a woman over 75 with COVID-19, enrolled during active disease. Sequencing used peripheral blood. The DNA reads as follows: TGTGCCAGCTCACCACGGGCTAGCGGGAAGAATGAGCAGTTCTTC. Translation gives CASSPRASGKNEQFF. Supplemented by the reference TRBV18 and TRBJ2-1 proteins around the CDR3, the complete variable domain is NAGVMQNPRHLVRRRGQEARLRCSPMKGHSHVYWYRQLPEEGLKFMVYLQKENIIDESGMPKERFSAEFPKEGPSILRIQQVVRGDSAAYFCASSPRASGKNEQFFGPGTRLTVL.